Listed here are 9 T cell receptor beta chains from one sample, sequenced in a study of shared clonotypes between healthy human individuals. CD45RO-negative CD8 cells positively selected for CCR7 made up the naive population, which excluded terminally differentiated effector memory CD45RA+ cells. Libraries were prepared by immunoSEQ multiplex PCR; TCRdb keeps only in-frame clonotypes and omits some of them. The top ten hold 0.11% of the sample, which has around 620,000 clones, about 95% seen once. The sequenced sample was naive CD8+ T cells sorted from blood. These receptors all come from a young woman in good health.

The gene calls are TRBV7-9 and TRBJ2-7; the D gene is possibly TRBD1 (7 bases). Germline V CDR1 and CDR2: SEHNR, FQNEAQ (reference sequence). The CDR3 length is 14 residues. Trimming stripped 8 bases from V and 3 bases from J, with 17 bases between. CDR3 DNA sequence: TGTGCCAGCCTCAGGGGGGACGGGCTCTACGAGCAGTACTTC. Protein sequence: CASLRGDGLYEQYF.

In the case of this clone: The same CDR3 is also encoded by other DNA sequences in this sample. This chain connects TRBV27 to TRBJ2-1; weak D call: TRBD2 (6 bases). Germline V gene data show CDR1 as MNHEY and CDR2 as SMNVEV (reference sequence). This CDR3 spans 14 amino acids. Trimming took off 4 bases at V and 0 bases at J, with 7 bases between the two ends. The CDR3 bases are TGTGCCAGCAGTTCCGGGAGCTCCTACAATGAGCAGTTCTTC. This gives the protein CASSSGSSYNEQFF.

This clone came up once. V usage is TRBV14 and J usage is TRBJ2-7; D possibly corresponds to TRBD1 (5 bases). Trimming left V 4 bases short and J 2 bases short, with 6 bases between. Germline V gene lookup returns CDR1 SGHDN and CDR2 FVKESK. This CDR3 is 12 amino acids long. CDR3 sequence reads: CASSRTPYEQYF. The CDR3 nucleotides are TGTGCCAGCAGCCGGACACCCTACGAGCAGTACTTC.

J is TRBJ1-1 and V is TRBV4-1, with D perhaps TRBD1 (5 bases). Germline V lookup: CDR1 MGHRA, CDR2 YSYEKL. This CDR3 region has 13 residues. Deletions cut 0 bases from V and 12 bases from J, with 14 bases between. Written as DNA, the CDR3 is TGCGCCAGCAGCCAAGAGGGGATCGGGACGTCTTTCTTT. Its translation: CASSQEGIGTSFF.

This rearrangement joins TRBV7-9 to TRBJ1-4, with D perhaps matching TRBD1 (5 bases). The V gene lost 5 bases and the J gene lost 6 bases, with 16 bases spanning the gap. Germline lookup yields CDR1 SEHNR and CDR2 FQNEAQ (reference sequence). CDR3 length: 15 amino acids. CDR3 region: CASSQNVGVDEKLFF. CDR3 nucleotide sequence: TGTGCCAGCAGCCAAAATGTGGGGGTTGATGAAAAACTGTTTTTT.

The V gene is TRBV27, the J gene TRBJ2-5, with 10 nucleotides matching TRBD2. The CDR3 has 16 residues. J was trimmed by 4 bases and V by 3 bases; bases with no gene match: 8. CDR1 and CDR2 from the germline V gene are MNHEY and SMNVEV (reference sequence). The chain's CDR3 is CASSFRAGGRAETQYF. The CDR3 nucleotides are TGTGCCAGCAGTTTCCGAGCGGGAGGGCGGGCAGAGACCCAGTACTTC.

This rearrangement joins TRBV28 to TRBJ1-2; weak D call: TRBD1 (5 bases). The CDR3 is made up of 12 amino acids. Germline CDR1 and CDR2: MDHEN and SYDVKM. The germline V and J ends were trimmed by 6 bases and 6 bases, with 11 bases remaining between them. The CDR3 reads CASSLRGDGYTF. The CDR3 DNA is TGTGCCAGCAGCCTGAGGGGTGATGGCTACACCTTC.

This chain links TRBV7-8 with TRBJ2-1; D tentatively fits TRBD1 or TRBD2 (5 bases each). Looked up from germline, CDR1 is SGHVS and CDR2 is FQNEAQ. The CDR3 is 14 amino acids. Deletions cut 5 bases from V and 9 bases from J, with 17 bases between. CDR3 sequence reads: CASSLEGTVGEQFF. The CDR3 DNA reads as TGTGCCAGCAGCCTAGAGGGGACCGTGGGTGAGCAGTTCTTC.

For this clone: Additional DNA sequences in this sample encode the identical CDR3. The rearrangement links TRBV27 to TRBJ2-3; D remains unclear. Germline CDR1 is MNHEY and CDR2 is SMNVEV (reference sequence). This CDR3 is 13 amino acids long. V lost 5 bases and J 0 bases, leaving 6 bases between the germline ends. CDR3 residues: CASSPPSTDTQYF. The DNA of the CDR3 is TGTGCCAGCAGTCCCCCGAGCACAGATACGCAGTATTTT.